This T cell receptor beta chain stems from a study of blood T cell repertoires in COVID-19. About the study: Collection of acute and convalescent COVID-19 samples took place in the United States, Italy and Spain.

Germline assignment: CDR1 LNHDA and CDR2 SQIVND (reference sequence). J was trimmed by 0 bases and V by 6 bases; bases with no gene match: 7. The CDR3 spans 15 residues. In the original processing: Amplification of reference gene primers provided the estimated nucleated cell counts. Profiling relied on immunoSEQ multiplex PCR, and the TCRdb table lists in-frame clones only, not all of them. D and trimming come from the DNA, and the V and J calls and clone size come from that table. Of 88,000 or so clones detected, 81% appear once; the ten largest clones hold about 4.2%. This receptor was taken from a man aged 55 to 70 with acute or convalescent COVID-19. The gene calls are TRBV19 and TRBJ1-1, with 7 nucleotides matching TRBD1. Input material: peripheral blood. The CDR3 DNA follows: TGTGCCAGTAGACCTCCGGGACAGATGAACACTGAAGCTTTCTTT. Residues: CASRPPGQMNTEAFF.